The 25 T cell receptor beta chains below were found in one sample sequenced in a study of vaccination effects on CD4 cells after COVID-19 (dated by TCRdb to 2021 to 2024). Their specific antigens are unknown. In the ViraFEST assay, PBMC were stimulated with viral peptide pools, and antigen-specific CD4+ T cell clonotypes were then identified by expansion using TCR sequencing. After less than 13 days of culture, CD4+ T cells were isolated with the EasySep CD4+ T cell isolation kit. Two doses of either the BNT162b2 or the mRNA-1273 mRNA SARS-CoV-2 vaccine were administered to participants. The library was obtained by the immunoSEQ multiplex PCR assay. The immuneACCESS repertoire file appears here via TCRdb, limited to in-frame rearrangements. These files lack a portion of the clones; in checked studies, under half of the deficit traces to unresolved V genes, and the cause of the others is not known. The sample contains roughly 71,000 clones, around four fifths of them found a single time. The ten biggest clones cover roughly 0.94% of the sample.

This specimen was CD4+ T cells from PBMCs cultured with HCoV-OC43 spike peptides, taken after COVID-19 vaccination. Taken with the paper, the label for cell subset or site translates to: HCoV-OC43 spike overlapping peptide pool stimulation. These receptors originate from a human donor who received a COVID-19 vaccine.

The chain employs TRBV14 and TRBJ2-3; D may be TRBD1 or TRBD2 (5 bases each). CDR3 length: 16 amino acids. Trimming took off 5 bases at V and 4 bases at J, with 19 bases between the two ends. Germline CDR1 is SGHDN and CDR2 is FVKESK. The CDR3 loop is CASSLTPGRGPDTQYF. The CDR3, as DNA: TGTGCCAGCAGCTTAACCCCGGGCCGGGGCCCAGATACGCAGTATTTT.

The chain carries TRBV4-3 and TRBJ2-1; 8 bases fit TRBD2. J lost 7 bases, V lost 3 bases, and 8 bases had no gene match. CDR1 and CDR2 from the germline V gene are LGHNA and YSLEER. The CDR3 is made up of 15 amino acids. CDR3 sequence: CASSQGGTSGNEQFF. Written as DNA, the CDR3 is TGCGCCAGCAGCCAGGGCGGGACTAGTGGGAATGAGCAGTTCTTC.

This clone was detected only once. This chain links TRBV10-2 with TRBJ1-1, with D maybe TRBD1 (5 bases). Germline V gene sequence: CDR1 WSHSY, CDR2 SAAADI. V lost 2 bases and J lost 1, with 5 bases in between. This CDR3 is built from 13 residues. The DNA of the CDR3 is TGCGCCAGCAGTGAGGGACAGAACACTGAAGCTTTCTTT. This translates into CASSEGQNTEAFF.

This chain joins TRBV4-1 and TRBJ1-2; the match to TRBD1 covers 9 bases. With 2 bases clipped from V and 4 bases from J, the junction kept 8 bases outside the gene matches. Germline CDR1 reads MGHRA; CDR2 reads YSYEKL. This CDR3 is built from 16 residues. This chain's CDR3 is CASSQPTGGSSYGYTF. The CDR3 region has the DNA TGCGCCAGCAGCCAACCCACAGGGGGCAGTTCCTATGGCTACACCTTC.

The V call is TRBV7-9, the J call TRBJ2-3; D is undetermined. The CDR3 is 12 residues long. Germline CDR1 reads SEHNR; CDR2 reads FQNEAQ (reference sequence). V was pared by 5 bases and J by 4 bases, with 7 bases between. The CDR3 loop is CASSPPADTQYF. The CDR3 coding sequence is TGTGCCAGCAGCCCCCCGGCAGATACGCAGTATTTT.

V and J are TRBV5-6 and TRBJ2-2, with 8 bases matching TRBD1. The CDR3 consists of 17 residues. Germline V CDR1 and CDR2: SGHDT, YYEEEE. Trimming cost V 1 base and J 1 base; bases outside gene matches: 6. Here the CDR3 reads CASSLRTGRWNTGELFF. The CDR3 DNA sequence: TGTGCCAGCAGCTTGAGGACAGGGCGTTGGAACACCGGGGAGCTGTTTTTT. The full variable domain, its missing parts supplied by reference TRBV5-6 and TRBJ2-2, is DAGVTQSPTHLIKTRGQQVTLRCSPKSGHDTVSWYQQALGQGPQFIFQYYEEEERQRGNFPDRFSGHQFPNYSSELNVNALLLGDSALYLCASSLRTGRWNTGELFFGEGSRLTVL.

With regard to this clone: This specimen includes other DNA sequences encoding the same CDR3. This rearrangement joins TRBV5-1 to TRBJ1-4; D is unclear. Per germline, CDR1 SGHRS and CDR2 YFSETQ. CDR3 length equals 14 residues. The germline V and J ends were trimmed by 0 bases and 0 bases, with 3 bases remaining between them. CDR3 sequence: CASSLDATNEKLFF. The CDR3 DNA follows: TGCGCCAGCAGCTTGGATGCAACTAATGAAAAACTGTTTTTT.

The J gene is TRBJ2-7, the V gene TRBV3-1 (or the pseudogene TRBV3-2); TRBD1 agrees at 8 bases. The V segment lost 4 bases and the J segment 2 bases; nucleotides outside the gene matches: 7. Germline values: CDR1 LGHDT, CDR2 YNNKEL (reference sequence). This CDR3 comprises 15 residues. The CDR3 DNA sequence: TGTGCCAGCAGCCTCGGACAGGGTCTCCCCTACGAGCAGTACGTC. The encoded protein is CASSLGQGLPYEQYV.

This clone was seen once. V and J are TRBV6-5 and TRBJ1-2, with 12 bases identical to TRBD1. The junction had 3 bases not matched to a gene; V was cut back by 6 bases and J by 7 bases. Germline loops: CDR1 MNHEY, CDR2 SVGAGI. CDR3 length: 13 amino acids. In DNA form, the CDR3 reads TGTGCCAGCAGGGGGACAGGGGGCGTTGGCTACACCTTC. Encoded protein: CASRGTGGVGYTF.

The chain joins TRBV5-5 to TRBJ1-1, with D maybe TRBD1 (5 bases). Germline CDR1 reads SGHKS; CDR2 reads YYEKEE (reference sequence). The CDR3 contains 17 residues. V shed 4 bases and J shed 4 bases, with 23 bases lying between them. In DNA form, the CDR3 reads TGTGCCAGCAGCCAATTCGCTGGGACCGGGATTTTCACTGAAGCTTTCTTT. Protein: CASSQFAGTGIFTEAFF.

This clone has a single count. The chain combines TRBV15 with TRBJ2-7, with D maybe TRBD1 (6 bases). The CDR3 contains 15 residues. The germline V gene encodes CDR1 LNHNV and CDR2 YYDKDF (reference sequence). V was pared by 3 bases and J by 7 bases, with 19 bases between. The CDR3 sequence is CATSSALTGSREQYV. CDR3 in DNA: TGTGCCACCAGCAGTGCTCTTACAGGGTCGAGGGAGCAGTACGTC.

CDR3 loop: CSASGGNSGNTIYF. For the CDR3, the DNA is TGCAGTGCTAGTGGCGGAAACTCTGGAAACACCATATATTTT. The chain recombines TRBV20-1 with TRBJ1-3; D is undetermined. The V and J ends lost 3 bases and 0 bases respectively, with 9 bases between them. CDR1 and CDR2 (germline): DFQATT, SNEGSKA (reference sequence). The CDR3 is made up of 14 amino acids.

The chain recombines TRBV5-1 with TRBJ1-5, with D possibly matching TRBD1 (5 bases). The CDR3 has 13 amino acids. Between the trimmed V and J ends, which lost 2 bases and 5 bases, there was a span of 8 bases. The germline V gene has CDR1 SGHRS and CDR2 YFSETQ. The DNA for the CDR3 is TGCGCCAGCAGCTTCGGGGACGATCAGCCCCAGCATTTT. Protein: CASSFGDDQPQHF. Complete variable domain (other parts from reference TRBV5-1 and TRBJ1-5): KAGVTQTPRYLIKTRGQQVTLSCSPISGHRSVSWYQQTPGQGLQFLFEYFSETQRNKGNFPGRFSGRQFSNSRSEMNVSTLELGDSALYLCASSFGDDQPQHFGDGTRLSIL.

The V call is TRBV9, the J call TRBJ2-5, with D possibly called TRBD1 or TRBD2 (5 bases each). CDR1 and CDR2 (germline): SGDLS, YYNGEE. The V end lost 4 bases, the J end lost 4 bases, and 11 bases lay between the germline ends. CDR3 length: 13 amino acids. The CDR3: CASSRDPGETQYF. CDR3 coding DNA: TGTGCCAGCAGCCGGGACCCAGGAGAGACCCAGTACTTC. Looking up the rest from reference TRBV9 and TRBJ2-5 gives the full variable domain: DSGVTQTPKHLITATGQRVTLRCSPRSGDLSVYWYQQSLDQGLQFLIQYYNGEERAKGNILERFSAQQFPDLHSELNLSSLELGDSALYFCASSRDPGETQYFGPGTRLLVL.

This clone was observed once. Here the CDR3 reads CASTFTWTGELFF. In DNA, the CDR3 is TGTGCCAGCACCTTCACTTGGACAGGCGAGCTGTTTTTT. This chain links TRBV7-2 with TRBJ2-2; 7 nucleotides agree with TRBD1. The CDR3 totals 13 residues. The V gene end was trimmed by 7 bases and the J gene end by 11 bases; junction bases not matched to a gene: 10. Germline-derived CDR1 and CDR2 are SGHTA and FQGNSA.

This sequence joins TRBV5-1 and TRBJ2-7; 10 bases map to TRBD1. This CDR3 comprises 15 residues. The trim removed 3 bases at V and 2 bases at J, leaving 5 bases unmatched. The germline V gene encodes CDR1 SGHRS and CDR2 YFSETQ. The CDR3 DNA reads TGCGCCAGCAGCTGGGGAGGACAGGGGGCCTACGAGCAGTACGTC. Residues: CASSWGGQGAYEQYV.

The chain is built from TRBV6-1 and TRBJ2-5; D unresolved. The V gene's germline CDR1 is MNHNS and CDR2 SASEGT. This CDR3 comprises 15 residues. The V and J ends lost 1 base and 5 bases respectively, with 14 bases between them. The chain's CDR3 is CASSEGPGRKETQYF. CDR3 DNA: TGTGCCAGCAGTGAAGGCCCAGGTAGAAAGGAGACCCAGTACTTC.

The rearrangement uses TRBV6-5 and TRBJ2-5; D is uncertain. V gave up 6 bases and J gave up 9 bases, with 17 bases separating them. The CDR3 is 13 amino acids. In germline, CDR1 is MNHEY, CDR2 SVGAGI. CDR3 amino acids: CASSRAIREPQYF. The CDR3 coding sequence is TGTGCCAGCAGCCGGGCGATAAGAGAACCCCAGTACTTC.

V and J are TRBV5-1 and TRBJ2-2; 11 nucleotides agree with TRBD1. The germline V gene encodes CDR1 SGHRS and CDR2 YFSETQ. Unmatched junction bases numbered 6, after V lost 3 bases and J lost 5 bases. The CDR3 is made up of 16 amino acids. CDR3: CASSSLGQGATGELFF. The DNA of the CDR3 is TGCGCCAGCAGCTCGTTAGGACAGGGGGCGACCGGGGAGCTGTTTTTT.

This clone came up a few times. This chain links TRBV30 with TRBJ2-1; perhaps D is TRBD1 or TRBD2 (5 bases each). V was cut by 3 bases and J by 8 bases, with 14 bases left in between. This CDR3 has 13 amino acids. Germline V gene data show CDR1 as GTSNPN and CDR2 as SVGIG (reference sequence). CDR3 protein: CAWRGDLQHEQFF. CDR3 in DNA: TGTGCCTGGAGGGGGGATTTACAACATGAGCAGTTCTTC.

A remark on this clone: A junction boundary mismatches the germline segment, possibly from a read error. V usage is TRBV12-3 or TRBV12-4 and J usage is TRBJ1-3, with a weak D call TRBD1 (5 bases). This CDR3 contains 12 residues. The CDR3 is CASRLIQGLEHF. DNA of the CDR3: TGTGCCAGCAGGTTAATTCAGGGTTTGGAGCATTTT.

The V and J genes are TRBV5-1 and TRBJ2-3; 10 bases map to TRBD2. After removal of 5 bases from V and 1 base from J, the junction contained 7 bases not matched to a gene. Germline CDR1 and CDR2: SGHRS and YFSETQ. The CDR3 sequence is 16 residues long. This chain's CDR3 is CASRKERGGGTDTQYF. CDR3 sequence (DNA): TGCGCCAGCAGGAAAGAGCGGGGGGGAGGCACAGATACGCAGTATTTT.

This sequence joins TRBV9 and TRBJ2-1; D is uncertain. CDR1 and CDR2 (germline): SGDLS, YYNGEE. The CDR3 has 14 amino acids. The V gene lost 3 bases and the J gene lost 2 bases, with 9 bases spanning the gap. CDR3 protein: CASSASQAYNEQFF. CDR3 DNA sequence: TGTGCCAGCAGCGCCTCCCAGGCCTACAATGAGCAGTTCTTC.

The chain couples TRBV24-1 to TRBJ1-4; D gene unclear. The CDR3 spans 13 residues. CDR1 and CDR2 from the germline V gene are KGHDR and SFDVKD. Trimming removed 4 bases at V and 4 bases at J, with 6 bases between. This CDR3 is CATSDGNNEKLFF. The CDR3, as DNA: TGTGCCACCAGTGACGGAAATAATGAAAAACTGTTTTTT.

The V gene is TRBV23-1, the J gene TRBJ2-7, with unresolved D. TRBV23-1 is marked as an open reading frame, function uncertain. The CDR3 runs to 13 residues. The germline V and J ends were trimmed by 6 bases and 4 bases, with 13 bases remaining between them. The CDR3 is CASSQKGSYEQYV. The CDR3, as DNA: TGCGCCAGCAGCCAAAAGGGAAGTTACGAGCAGTACGTC.